Listed below are T cell receptor beta chains from one sample, sequenced in a study of monozygotic twins with inflammatory bowel disease. From the 5' RACE reads, TCRdb lists one entry per CDR3 protein and no DNA. Recorded for this sample: under 150,000 distinct CDR3 sequences. Specimen: blood. These receptors were taken from a human donor with ulcerative colitis or Crohn's disease, or a healthy co-twin of an affected twin (not recorded which). The CDR3 runs from the conserved cysteine through the conserved F or W.

cdr3_length j_call v_call cdr3_aa
12 TRBJ2-5 TRBV19 CASNDRWETQYF
15 TRBJ2-3 TRBV5-1 CASRPGQGSPDTQYF
15 TRBJ2-1 TRBV5-4 CASSPGTSGNNEQFF
15 TRBJ2-7 TRBV7-9 CASSHGWDRTYEQYF
16 TRBJ2-1 TRBV20-1 CSARGPRGVWANEQFF
18 TRBJ1-2 TRBV27 CASRLVGTGPGAVNGYTF
15 TRBJ2-7 TRBV4-1 CASSQAPTGFYEQYF
16 TRBJ1-1 TRBV20-1 CSARDGTGVRDTEAFF
15 TRBJ2-7 TRBV4-1 CASSQPLGGAYEQYF
19 TRBJ2-3 TRBV6-5 CASSYSRGGFPPSADTQYF
14 TRBJ1-1 TRBV20-1 CSATPSGGLTEAFF
17 TRBJ2-7 TRBV6-5 CASSYPRGGASSYEQYF
14 TRBJ1-1 TRBV18 CASSLSQGVTEAFF
19 TRBJ2-6 TRBV28 CASSSTGHHETSGANVLTF
16 TRBJ1-2 TRBV18 CASSPYRDRDNYGYTF
14 TRBJ1-2 TRBV5-1 CASSVGTGYYGYTF
15 TRBJ1-6 TRBV3-1 CASSQVQGKDSPLHF
14 TRBJ1-2 TRBV4-3 CASSHLTGDYGYTF
14 TRBJ2-3 TRBV7-7 CASSPGHGTDTQYF
15 TRBJ1-2 TRBV7-2 CASSLDTGGARGYTF
16 TRBJ2-3 TRBV7-2 CASSSIAGGTTDTQYF
17 TRBJ2-5 TRBV29-1 CSVEFFIPGLAGETQYF
16 TRBJ2-1 TRBV4-3 CASSQETGGAYNEQFF
15 TRBJ2-7 TRBV6-1 CASSGRQGLTYEQYF
16 TRBJ1-2 TRBV18 CASSPRTGEANYGYTF
12 TRBJ1-5 TRBV20-1 CSARTRDQPQHF
14 TRBJ2-3 TRBV4-3 CASGWIARTDTQYF
15 TRBJ2-2 TRBV9 CASSGASGSTGELFF
14 TRBJ2-7 TRBV12-3/TRBV12-4 CASSLGQTPYEQYF
13 TRBJ1-2 TRBV24-1 CATSDLQGSGYTF
17 TRBJ2-3 TRBV20-1 CSAPRLAGGFGTDTQYF
17 TRBJ2-7 TRBV5-1 CASSVNPGQGRPYEQYF
17 TRBJ1-2 TRBV20-1 CSALGGDRGQSGYGYTF
15 TRBJ2-7 TRBV7-6 CASSLAAQGAAEQYF
15 TRBJ1-5 TRBV20-1 CSAPRGSYSNQPQHF
18 TRBJ2-2 TRBV5-1 CASSVPLAGGPATGELFF
15 TRBJ1-4 TRBV20-1 CSAKAPGFTPEKLFF
13 TRBJ2-5 TRBV19 CASSGLGQETQYF
13 TRBJ1-1 TRBV20-1 CSLGQGADTEAFF
15 TRBJ2-3 TRBV20-1 CSAPPGLAGTDTQYF
13 TRBJ2-7 TRBV20-1 CSARELLHYEQYF
14 TRBJ2-7 TRBV20-1 CSAPTVGQAYEQYF
16 TRBJ2-5 TRBV11-2 CASSFYAGGREETQYF
13 TRBJ2-5 TRBV7-3 CASSVDSGETQYF
16 TRBJ2-1 TRBV20-1 CSARDPRAGSYNEQFF
16 TRBJ2-1 TRBV6-1 CASKNRRSSSYNEQFF
14 TRBJ2-5 TRBV7-2 CASSLAGPRETQYF